The clone carrying this T cell receptor (beta chain) was detected once. No antigen is known for it. Sequencing was performed with immunoSEQ multiplex PCR; in TCRdb, only in-frame clones are kept and a portion is missing. The data show some 80,000 clones, 75% to 90% seen once. Patients had blood sampled at baseline and again on cycle 4 day 1 and cycle 7 day 1. The sample comes from a study of OX40 agonist ivuxolimab in advanced cancers. Study context: Patients received intravenous ivuxolimab every 2 weeks at 0.01 to 10 mg/kg. Broader study findings: At 0.1 to 3.0 mg/kg and by week 6, clonal expansion occurred in CD4+ and CD8+ blood T cells. Among expanded peripheral T cells, antigen specificity went undetermined.

V lost 0 bases and J lost 11; bases outside the gene matches: 13. This CDR3 contains 17 residues. Germline assignment: CDR1 MGHDK and CDR2 SYGVNS. The receptor comes from an adult with an advanced solid tumor such as melanoma, head and neck, liver or kidney cancer. Sequenced material: CD4+ or CD8+ T cells sorted from blood, taken in a trial of the OX40 agonist ivuxolimab. The genes are TRBV25-1 and TRBJ1-2; TRBD1 agrees at 12 bases. DNA of the CDR3: TGTGCCAGCAGTGAATATGGGACAGGGGGCGAAGGCGGTGGATACACCTTC. It yields the protein CASSEYGTGGEGGGYTF.